Below, 29 T cell receptor beta chains from the same sample are listed, as sequenced in a study of blood T cell repertoires in COVID-19 (dated by TCRdb to the early 2020s). Libraries came from the immunoSEQ multiplex PCR assay. As stored in TCRdb, this immuneACCESS dataset retains in-frame rearrangements with V and J assigned. A fraction of the clones does not appear; measured against another copy, unresolved V genes explain less than half of the discrepancy, and the remainder lacks a known reason. This sample has around 84,000 clones in its table, and about 82% of those were observed once. The ten largest clones take up 18% of the sample. The sequenced sample was peripheral blood. The origin of the receptors is a man older than 75 with active or convalescent COVID-19.

The rearrangement uses TRBV11-3 and TRBJ2-2; D unresolved. Trimming stripped 3 bases from V and 8 bases from J, with 7 bases between. CDR3 length: 12 residues. Germline assignment: CDR1 SGHNT and CDR2 YENEEA. CDR3 nucleotide sequence: TGTGCCAGCAGCTTCGGAGAGGGGGAGCTGTTTTTT. This gives the protein CASSFGEGELFF.

V gene TRBV19 combines with J gene TRBJ2-2, with D possibly TRBD2 on 7 matching bases. From germline, CDR1 is LNHDA and CDR2 SQIVND (reference sequence). The V end lost 3 bases, the J end lost 0 bases, and 23 bases lay between the germline ends. The CDR3 is made up of 20 amino acids. The CDR3 bases are TGTGCCAGTAGTATGAGGGGGGGACTCCGAGGTCTACCGAACACCGGGGAGCTGTTTTTT. It specifies CASSMRGGLRGLPNTGELFF.

This rearrangement joins TRBV7-2 to TRBJ1-4; 9 bases agree with TRBD1. CDR3 length: 15 amino acids. Germline values: CDR1 SGHTA, CDR2 FQGNSA. Trimming removed 2 bases from V and 8 bases from J; junction bases left unmatched: 6. CDR3 loop: CASSLLGQGWEKLFF. Here the CDR3 DNA reads TGTGCCAGCAGCTTATTGGGACAGGGATGGGAAAAACTGTTTTTT. Supplemented by reference TRBV7-2 and TRBJ1-4, the full variable domain reads GAGVSQSPSNKVTEKGKDVELRCDPISGHTALYWYRQSLGQGLEFLIYFQGNSAPDKSGLPSDRFSAERTGGSVSTLTIQRTQQEDSAVYLCASSLLGQGWEKLFFGSGTQLSVL.

This chain connects TRBV28 to TRBJ1-1; D is perhaps TRBD1 (5 bases). Germline values: CDR1 MDHEN, CDR2 SYDVKM. V shed 7 bases and J shed 4 bases, with 13 bases lying between them. The CDR3 totals 13 residues. For the CDR3, the DNA is TGTGCCAGCACGGCAGGGATTATCACTGAAGCTTTCTTT. Amino acids: CASTAGIITEAFF. The full variable domain, in which reference TRBV28 and TRBJ1-1 provide the parts outside the CDR3, is DVKVTQSSRYLVKRTGEKVFLECVQDMDHENMFWYRQDPGLGLRLIYFSYDVKMKEKGDIPEGYSVSREKKERFSLILESASTNQTSMYLCASTAGIITEAFFGQGTRLTVV.

The chain recombines TRBV6-5 with TRBJ1-2, with 8 positions matching TRBD1. This CDR3 is built from 14 residues. Germline V gene data show CDR1 as MNHEY and CDR2 as SVGAGI. V was clipped by 6 bases and J by 7 bases; unmatched bases: 10. The DNA for the CDR3 is TGTGCCAGCAGCCCCATGACAGGGGCGGGTGGCTACACCTTC. This sequence encodes CASSPMTGAGGYTF.

The chain couples TRBV7-9 to TRBJ2-5; a possible D gene is TRBD2 (5 bases). Germline CDR1 is SEHNR and CDR2 is FQNEAQ (reference sequence). V lost 2 bases, J lost 1 base, and 11 bases lay in between. The CDR3 spans 15 residues. The CDR3 DNA sequence: TGTGCCAGCAGCTTAAACTCGGAGGTCCAAGAGACCCAGTACTTC. Its protein product is CASSLNSEVQETQYF.

The V gene is TRBV5-4, the J gene TRBJ2-2; D unresolved. This CDR3 is 15 amino acids long. Per germline, CDR1 SGHNT and CDR2 YYREEE (reference sequence). V was shortened by 0 bases and J by 2 bases, with 8 bases between the two germline ends. CDR3 protein: CASSLDRSNTGELFF. CDR3 coding DNA: TGTGCCAGCAGCTTGGACAGAAGCAACACCGGGGAGCTGTTTTTT.

The chain links TRBV3-1 (or the pseudogene TRBV3-2) to TRBJ1-6, with TRBD1 as a possible D gene (6 bases). Germline CDR1 LGHDT, CDR2 YNNKEL (reference sequence). The CDR3 is 15 amino acids. Trimming stripped 1 base from V and 11 bases from J, with 15 bases between. The CDR3 reads CASSQVPDSGTPLHF. As DNA, the CDR3 is TGTGCCAGCAGCCAAGTGCCGGACAGTGGGACACCCCTCCACTTT.

This chain uses TRBV14 with TRBJ2-3, with D possibly TRBD1 on 5 matching bases. V was cut by 0 bases and J by 6 bases, with 16 bases left in between. Looked up from germline, CDR1 is SGHDN and CDR2 is FVKESK. The CDR3 sequence is 16 residues long. The CDR3 bases are TGTGCCAGCAGCCAAGAGGTGATTAGGGGCGCCGATACGCAGTATTTT. This sequence encodes CASSQEVIRGADTQYF.

The chain links TRBV5-4 to TRBJ1-4, with 9 positions matching TRBD1. The CDR3 has 15 residues. In germline, CDR1 is SGHNT, CDR2 YYREEE (reference sequence). Germline trimming cut 4 bases from V and 5 bases from J; bases unmatched to any gene: 6. The chain's CDR3 is CASSTRQGENEKLFF. CDR3 nucleotides: TGTGCCAGCAGCACCCGACAGGGGGAAAATGAAAAACTGTTTTTT.

This clone was seen a single time. V usage is TRBV5-6 and J usage is TRBJ1-6; possible D gene TRBD1, 5 bases. CDR3 length: 15 residues. CDR1 is SGHDT and CDR2 is YYEEEE in the germline V gene. The V and J ends lost 6 bases and 0 bases respectively, with 10 bases between them. The CDR3: CASTGGASYNSPLHF. The CDR3 DNA follows: TGTGCCAGCACCGGCGGGGCCTCCTATAATTCACCCCTCCACTTT. Based on the CDR3 plus reference TRBV5-6 and TRBJ1-6, the full variable domain is DAGVTQSPTHLIKTRGQQVTLRCSPKSGHDTVSWYQQALGQGPQFIFQYYEEEERQRGNFPDRFSGHQFPNYSSELNVNALLLGDSALYLCASTGGASYNSPLHFGNGTRLTVT.

This chain connects TRBV2 to TRBJ2-5; D perhaps matches TRBD2 (6 bases). This CDR3 spans 16 amino acids. The ends were cut back, 0 bases at V and 5 bases at J, with 16 bases in the middle. Germline values: CDR1 SNHLY, CDR2 FYNNEI. The CDR3 here is CASSEALAGRGETQYF. CDR3 coding DNA: TGTGCCAGCAGTGAAGCGCTGGCTGGACGGGGGGAGACCCAGTACTTC.

As regards this clone: One end of the junction does not line up with germline, which may come from a read error. This chain connects TRBV6-1 to TRBJ2-3; 8 nucleotides align to TRBD1. This CDR3 spans 13 amino acids. Germline loops: CDR1 MNHNS, CDR2 SASEGT. CDR3 protein: CASSEAGTGTQYF. In nucleotides, the CDR3 is TGTGCCAGCAGTGAAGCAGGGACAGGTACGCAGTATTTT.

The chain has TRBV19 and TRBJ2-1; TRBD2 is a possible D gene (5 bases). Per the germline V gene, CDR1 is LNHDA and CDR2 is SQIVND (reference sequence). This CDR3 region has 13 residues. The V and J ends lost 3 bases and 9 bases respectively, with 12 bases between them. Here the CDR3 DNA reads TGTGCCAGTAGTATGGCGCCCGGGGTTGAGCAGTTCTTC. Protein sequence: CASSMAPGVEQFF.

The rearrangement links TRBV5-1 to TRBJ1-2; TRBD1 agrees at 8 bases. Germline V gene data show CDR1 as SGHRS and CDR2 as YFSETQ. The CDR3 contains 15 residues. V was pared by 3 bases and J by 4 bases, with 8 bases of the junction left unmatched. The CDR3 loop reads CASSSGQGTGYGYTF. In DNA, the CDR3 is TGCGCCAGCAGCTCAGGACAGGGTACCGGCTATGGCTACACCTTC.

In this sample, this clone turned up a few times. The chain links TRBV18 to TRBJ1-2; D not certain. The CDR3 loop spans 14 amino acids. Germline V CDR1 and CDR2: KGHSH, LQKENI. V was clipped by 3 bases and J by 8 bases, with 16 bases between them. CDR3: CASSPTTSSPGYTF. Here the CDR3 DNA reads TGTGCCAGCTCACCGACCACTAGCAGCCCGGGCTACACCTTC.

The chain joins TRBV24-1 to TRBJ1-3; D unclear. V dropped 5 bases and J dropped 4 bases, with 8 bases sitting between them. Germline assignment: CDR1 KGHDR and CDR2 SFDVKD. The CDR3 is 13 amino acids. CDR3 residues: CATSGATGNTIYF. CDR3 sequence (DNA): TGTGCCACCAGTGGTGCGACAGGAAACACCATATATTTT.

The CDR3 loop is CASSLPVDYGYTF. CDR3 nucleotides: TGTGCCAGCAGCTTGCCGGTCGACTATGGCTACACCTTC. V gene TRBV5-5 combines with J gene TRBJ1-2; D gene uncertain. V was clipped by 1 base and J by 3 bases, with 7 bases between them. CDR1 SGHKS and CDR2 YYEKEE come from the germline V gene (reference sequence). The CDR3 consists of 13 residues.

The rearrangement uses TRBV7-2 and TRBJ1-3; the D gene is possibly TRBD1 (6 bases). CDR3 length: 14 amino acids. Trimming removed 4 bases from V and 7 bases from J, with 14 bases in between. CDR1 and CDR2 from the germline V gene are SGHTA and FQGNSA. CDR3 DNA: TGTGCCAGCAGCTCCCTTCAGGGGTACAACACCATATATTTT. This translates into CASSSLQGYNTIYF.

This clone occurred a few times. The chain combines TRBV2 with TRBJ1-4; possible D gene TRBD1, 6 bases. The germline CDR1 and CDR2 sequences are SNHLY and FYNNEI. Between the trimmed V and J ends, which lost 2 bases and 5 bases, there was a span of 12 bases. CDR3 length equals 15 residues. CDR3 nucleotide sequence: TGTGCCAGCAGTGAACTTGGACAGTCGAATGAAAAACTGTTTTTT. Translation: CASSELGQSNEKLFF.

The rearrangement links TRBV6-5 to TRBJ1-1, with TRBD1 matching over 7 bases. The germline gives CDR1 MNHEY, CDR2 SVGAGI. The CDR3 sequence is 13 residues long. V shed 11 bases and J 1 base; nucleotides not matched to a gene: 7. The CDR3 sequence: CAGDRVGNTEAFF. The CDR3 region has the DNA TGTGCCGGCGACAGGGTGGGGAACACTGAAGCTTTCTTT.

The V gene is TRBV2, the J gene TRBJ2-3, with D unclear. V lost 5 bases, J lost 2 bases, and 14 bases lay in between. This CDR3 has 15 residues. The V gene's germline CDR1 is SNHLY and CDR2 FYNNEI. CDR3 sequence reads: CASSLHSLNTDTQYF. In DNA, the CDR3 is TGTGCCAGCAGTCTCCATAGTCTGAACACAGATACGCAGTATTTT.

J is TRBJ2-7 and V is TRBV21-1; TRBD2 was called by the table and not checked on the DNA. TRBV21-1 corresponds to a pseudogene. This CDR3 contains 15 residues. In DNA, the CDR3 is TGTGCCAGCAGCCCCAAACGGGACGGGAGATACGAGCAGTACGTC. Translation: CASSPKRDGRYEQYV.

The sample holds many counts of this clone. The chain joins TRBV5-1 to TRBJ1-4; 7 bases map to TRBD1. The CDR3 extends over 14 amino acids. The V gene end was trimmed by 5 bases and the J gene end by 7 bases; junction bases not matched to a gene: 8. Germline V gene lookup returns CDR1 SGHRS and CDR2 YFSETQ. The CDR3 sequence is CASRLQGLGEKLFF. The DNA for the CDR3 is TGCGCCAGCAGGTTACAGGGGCTGGGTGAAAAACTGTTTTTT.

This chain joins TRBV11-2 and TRBJ2-7; TRBD1 aligns across 11 bases. This CDR3 has 16 amino acids. J lost 1 base, V lost 1 base, and 3 bases had no gene match. CDR1 is SGHAT, CDR2 FQNNGV, per germline. The DNA of the CDR3 is TGTGCCAGCAGCTTAGGGGGGGACAGGGGGTCCTACGAGCAGTACGTC. It specifies CASSLGGDRGSYEQYV.

The chain joins TRBV18 to TRBJ1-1; D is uncertain. Germline V lookup: CDR1 KGHSH, CDR2 LQKENI. V was trimmed by 3 bases and J by 1 base, leaving 9 bases between them. This CDR3 region has 14 residues. This CDR3 is CASSPGSRNTEAFF. DNA of the CDR3: TGTGCCAGCTCACCCGGTAGCAGGAACACTGAAGCTTTCTTT.

This clone is a singleton in its sample. This chain joins TRBV11-2 and TRBJ1-2, with 7 bases identical to TRBD1. Per germline, CDR1 SGHAT and CDR2 FQNNGV. With 4 bases clipped from V and 0 bases from J, the junction kept 8 bases outside the gene matches. The CDR3 is 16 amino acids. The CDR3 DNA is TGTGCCAGCAGCTCGACAGGGACCGTATCTAACTATGGCTACACCTTC. Translated, it gives CASSSTGTVSNYGYTF.

DNA of the CDR3: TGTGCCAGCGGCCTATGGAGGGACCGCGGGACCCAGTACTTC. This codes for CASGLWRDRGTQYF. The chain carries TRBV7-9 and TRBJ2-5; weak D call: TRBD2 (6 bases). The V end was cut by 8 bases, the J end by 7 bases, with 20 bases between. Germline assignment: CDR1 SEHNR and CDR2 FQNEAQ (reference sequence). There are 14 residues in the CDR3.

This clone was detected once. The chain recombines TRBV6-1 with TRBJ2-7; 10 bases line up with TRBD1. This CDR3 contains 16 residues. V lost 7 bases and J lost 0; bases outside the gene matches: 9. Germline V gene data show CDR1 as MNHNS and CDR2 as SASEGT. CDR3: CASNDLGTGVSYEQYV. CDR3 coding DNA: TGTGCCAGCAATGACCTCGGGACAGGGGTCTCCTACGAGCAGTACGTC.